What follows is one TCR beta chain and its context. These data come from a study of CD8+ T cells in alopecia areata. TCR sequencing used cDNA made by reverse transcription of extracted RNA. Repertoires were generated with immunoSEQ multiplex PCR, while TCRdb's copy carries only in-frame clones and drops some. The profile covers around 180,000 clones, with under 80% appearing a single time and 1.3% taken by the ten largest. The length of the CDR3 is 20 residues. V gave up 2 bases and J gave up 0 bases, with 28 bases separating them. CDR1 and CDR2 from the germline V gene are GTSNPN and SVGIG (reference sequence). Treatment reported: oral pan-JAK inhibitor, 5-10 mg twice daily.

This specimen was CD4+ T cells sorted from blood, taken at roughly week 49, from a patient treated with tofacitinib. The sequence derives from a human donor with alopecia areata. V is TRBV30 and J is TRBJ2-5, with unresolved D. DNA of the CDR3: TGTGCCTGGAGTATCGGAATCCTAGTGGGTATCACCCCGTACCAAGAGACCCAGTACTTC. Its protein product is CAWSIGILVGITPYQETQYF.